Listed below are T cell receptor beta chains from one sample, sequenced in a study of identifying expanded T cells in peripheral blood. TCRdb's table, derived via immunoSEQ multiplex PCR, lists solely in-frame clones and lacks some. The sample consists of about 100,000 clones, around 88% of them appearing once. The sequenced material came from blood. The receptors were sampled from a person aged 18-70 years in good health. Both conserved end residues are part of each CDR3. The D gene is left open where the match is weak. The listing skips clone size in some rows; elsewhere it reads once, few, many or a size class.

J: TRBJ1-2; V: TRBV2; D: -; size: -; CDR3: CAKQLFSGGYTF; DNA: TGTGCCAAACAGCTATTTTCGGGTGGCTACACCTTC
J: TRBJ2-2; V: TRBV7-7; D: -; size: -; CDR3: CASSLVPGGELFF; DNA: TGTGCCAGCAGCTTAGTGCCGGGCGGGGAGCTGTTTTTT
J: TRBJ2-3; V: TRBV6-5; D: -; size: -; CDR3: CASIADGTDTQYF; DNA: TGTGCCAGCATAGCGGACGGCACAGATACGCAGTATTTT
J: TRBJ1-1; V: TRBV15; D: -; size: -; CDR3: CATSYRAGTEAFF; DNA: TGTGCCACCAGCTACAGGGCCGGCACTGAAGCTTTCTTT
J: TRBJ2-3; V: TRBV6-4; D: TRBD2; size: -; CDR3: CASSDSGGADTQYF; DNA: TGTGCCAGCAGTGATAGCGGGGGGGCAGATACGCAGTATTTT
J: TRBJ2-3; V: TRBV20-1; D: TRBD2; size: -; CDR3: CSASGGDTQYF; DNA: TGCAGTGCTAGCGGGGGGGATACGCAGTATTTT
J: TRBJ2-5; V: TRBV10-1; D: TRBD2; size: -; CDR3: CASSEGLAGGQETQYF; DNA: TGCGCCAGCAGTGAGGGGCTAGCGGGGGGGCAAGAGACCCAGTACTTC
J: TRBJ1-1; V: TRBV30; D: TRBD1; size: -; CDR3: CAWSDQGGTEAFF; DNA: TGTGCCTGGAGCGACCAGGGGGGTACCGAAGCTTTCTTT
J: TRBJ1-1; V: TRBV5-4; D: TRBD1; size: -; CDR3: CASSWDRATNTEAFF; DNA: TGTGCCAGCAGCTGGGACAGGGCTACGAACACTGAAGCTTTCTTT
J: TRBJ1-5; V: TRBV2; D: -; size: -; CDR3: CASSEVGDQPQHF; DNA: TGTGCCAGCAGTGAGGTCGGGGATCAGCCCCAGCATTTT
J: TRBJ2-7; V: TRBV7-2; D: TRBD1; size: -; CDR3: CASSSLGTAYEQYF; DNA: TGTGCCAGCAGCTCGCTCGGGACAGCCTACGAGCAGTACTTC
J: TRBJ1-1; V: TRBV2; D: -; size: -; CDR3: CASSEWRQGFEAFF; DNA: TGTGCCAGCAGTGAGTGGAGGCAGGGGTTTGAAGCTTTCTTT
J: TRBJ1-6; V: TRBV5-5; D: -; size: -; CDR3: CASSLFIVTGSYNSPLHF; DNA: TGTGCCAGCAGCTTGTTTATAGTGACTGGCTCCTATAATTCACCCCTCCACTTT
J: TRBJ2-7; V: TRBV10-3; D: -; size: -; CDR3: CAISGTAYEQYF; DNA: TGTGCCATCAGTGGGACAGCGTACGAGCAGTACTTC
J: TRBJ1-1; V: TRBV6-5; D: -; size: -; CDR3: CASSYSRRTEAFF; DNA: TGTGCCAGCAGTTACTCTCGGCGCACTGAAGCTTTCTTT
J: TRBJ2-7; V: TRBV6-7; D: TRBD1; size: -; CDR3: CASSPPPGQTPYEQYF; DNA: TGTGCCAGCAGCCCACCCCCGGGACAGACTCCCTACGAGCAGTACTTC
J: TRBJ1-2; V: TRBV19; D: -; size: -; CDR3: CASSIARVNYGYTF; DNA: TGTGCCAGTAGTATAGCTCGGGTTAACTATGGCTACACCTTC
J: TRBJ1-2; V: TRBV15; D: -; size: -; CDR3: CATSRDMGVGGYTF; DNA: TGTGCCACCAGCAGAGATATGGGGGTCGGTGGCTACACCTTC
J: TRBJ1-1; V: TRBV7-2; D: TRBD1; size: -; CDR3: CASRSGGAFF; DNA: TGTGCCAGCAGGTCAGGGGGAGCTTTCTTT
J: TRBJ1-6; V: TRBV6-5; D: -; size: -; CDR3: CASSRQRVPNSPLHF; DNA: TGTGCCAGCAGCAGACAAAGGGTGCCTAATTCACCCCTCCACTTT
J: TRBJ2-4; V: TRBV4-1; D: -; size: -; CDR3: CASSQERGKVAKNIQYF; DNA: TGCGCCAGCAGCCAAGAACGGGGGAAGGTAGCCAAAAACATTCAGTACTTC
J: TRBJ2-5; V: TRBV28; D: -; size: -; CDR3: CASSFIASVTQYF; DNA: TGTGCCAGCAGTTTTATTGCTTCGGTGACCCAGTACTTC
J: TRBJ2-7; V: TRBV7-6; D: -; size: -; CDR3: CASSEGGSNYEQYF; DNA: TGTGCCAGCAGCGAGGGGGGGTCTAACTACGAGCAGTACTTC
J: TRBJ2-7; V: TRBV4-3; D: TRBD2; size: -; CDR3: CASSQDRGLIYEQYF; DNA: TGCGCCAGCAGCCAAGATAGGGGACTAATCTACGAGCAGTACTTC
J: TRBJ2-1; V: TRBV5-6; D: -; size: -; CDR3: CASSTDRGVTYNEQFF; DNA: TGTGCCAGCAGCACAGACCGGGGAGTAACCTACAATGAGCAGTTCTTC
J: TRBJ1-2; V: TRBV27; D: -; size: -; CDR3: CASSRDPRDIAYGYTF; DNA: TGTGCCAGCAGTCGGGATCCCAGGGATATCGCCTATGGCTACACCTTC
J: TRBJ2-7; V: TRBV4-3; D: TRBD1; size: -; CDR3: CASSQDATGGYEQYF; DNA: TGCGCCAGCAGCCAAGACGCGACAGGGGGCTACGAGCAGTACTTC
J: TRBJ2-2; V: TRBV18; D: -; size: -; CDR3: CASSKENTGELFF; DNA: TGTGCCAGCTCAAAGGAGAACACCGGGGAGCTGTTTTTT
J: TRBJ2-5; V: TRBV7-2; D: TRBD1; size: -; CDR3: CASSHGTVQETQYF; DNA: TGTGCCAGCAGCCATGGGACAGTTCAAGAGACCCAGTACTTC
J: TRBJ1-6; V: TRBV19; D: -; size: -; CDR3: CASTQSGSSYNSPLHF; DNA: TGTGCCAGTACCCAGTCGGGGAGCTCCTATAATTCACCCCTCCACTTT
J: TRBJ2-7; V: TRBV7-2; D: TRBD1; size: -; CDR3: CASSPGGGNEQYF; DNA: TGTGCCAGCAGCCCAGGGGGCGGCAACGAGCAGTACTTC
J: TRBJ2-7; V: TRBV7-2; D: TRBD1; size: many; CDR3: CASSKTGSSYEQYF; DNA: TGTGCCAGCAGCAAGACAGGGAGCTCCTACGAGCAGTACTTC
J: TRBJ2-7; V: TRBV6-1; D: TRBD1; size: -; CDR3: CASTWDRAYEQYF; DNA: TGTGCCAGCACCTGGGACAGAGCCTACGAGCAGTACTTC
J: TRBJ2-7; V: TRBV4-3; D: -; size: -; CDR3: CASSQLEGKGYEQYF; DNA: TGCGCCAGCAGCCAATTGGAGGGGAAGGGCTACGAGCAGTACTTC